This T cell receptor beta chain stems from a study of T cell repertoires in cytomegalovirus infection. TCRdb recomputed calls from the reads with MiXCR, one row per CDR3 protein. The sample holds roughly 990,000 distinct CDR3 sequences, less than 40% seen once. The V and J ends lost 0 bases and 0 bases, in that order; junction bases with no gene match: 0. The germline CDR1 and CDR2 sequences are SGDLS and YYNGEE. The CDR3 contains 14 residues. This clonotype was found many times. Its antigen is unidentified. The origin of this receptor is a human donor in good health (CMV status not recorded). Some clones in this sample may be carry-over from other donors' samples. The sample here was cultured CD8+ T cells from PBMCs, taken from culture after CMV antigen stimulation. J is TRBJ2-7 and V is TRBV9; TRBD1 aligns across 7 bases. CDR3 nucleotide sequence: TGTGCCAGCAGCGTAGGGGACAGCTCCTACGAGCAGTACTTC. It translates to CASSVGDSSYEQYF.